Listed here are 19 T cell receptor beta chains from one sample, sequenced in a study of a mutant IDH1 vaccine in newly diagnosed glioma. Repertoires were generated with immunoSEQ multiplex PCR, while TCRdb's copy carries only in-frame clones and drops some. This table holds 35,000 to 45,000 clones, around 83% found once. Time point of the sample: week 35, safety follow-up. All doses held 300 ug of mutant IDH1 20-mer peptide, with topical imiquimod. These receptors are not linked to any known antigen. This sample comprised PBMCs, obtained from a glioma patient whose treatment included an IDH1 peptide vaccine. These receptor sequences come from a woman between 50 and 59 years old with glioma.

V gene TRBV7-2 combines with J gene TRBJ1-1; D possibly corresponds to TRBD1 (6 bases). Trimming removed 5 bases at V and 6 bases at J, with 25 bases between. The germline CDR1 and CDR2 sequences are SGHTA and FQGNSA. CDR3 length: 17 amino acids. CDR3 region: CASSQWGDGGQTSEAFF. DNA for the CDR3: TGTGCCAGCAGCCAATGGGGGGACGGGGGGCAAACCTCTGAAGCTTTCTTT.

The chain is built from TRBV7-9 and TRBJ2-5; D remains unclear. The CDR3 loop spans 17 amino acids. V dropped 2 bases and J dropped 0 bases, with 16 bases sitting between them. CDR1 is SEHNR, CDR2 FQNEAQ, per germline (reference sequence). DNA of the CDR3: TGTGCCAGCAGCTTATCACTCGACGGCCTGTACCAAGAGACCCAGTACTTC. Residues: CASSLSLDGLYQETQYF.

The chain is built from TRBV11-1 and TRBJ2-1; D gene uncertain. There are 12 residues in the CDR3. V was clipped by 5 bases and J by 4 bases, with 6 bases between them. Germline V CDR1 and CDR2: SGHAT, FQDESV (reference sequence). This CDR3 reads CASSTRYNEQFF. In DNA form, the CDR3 reads TGTGCCAGCAGCACCCGATACAATGAGCAGTTCTTC.

The rearrangement uses TRBV15 and TRBJ1-2; tentative D call: TRBD1 (6 bases). The CDR3 totals 14 residues. Germline V lookup: CDR1 LNHNV, CDR2 YYDKDF (reference sequence). Between the trimmed V and J ends, which lost 3 bases and 7 bases, there was a span of 15 bases. CDR3: CATSSYPGESGYTF. The CDR3 DNA sequence: TGTGCCACCAGCAGTTATCCAGGGGAGAGTGGCTACACCTTC.

V is TRBV6-5 and J is TRBJ1-4; no definite D call. Germline loops: CDR1 MNHEY, CDR2 SVGAGI. Trimming stripped 4 bases from V and 6 bases from J, with 9 bases between. This CDR3 contains 13 residues. CDR3 sequence: CASSLGRHEKLFF. The CDR3 DNA follows: TGTGCCAGCAGTTTGGGGAGACATGAAAAACTGTTTTTT.

The chain is built from TRBV4-2 and TRBJ1-2; TRBD1 might be the D (6 bases). CDR3 size: 15 residues. Trimming took off 1 base at V and 7 bases at J, with 16 bases between the two ends. The germline CDR1 and CDR2 sequences are LGHNA and YNFKEQ. Written as DNA, the CDR3 is TGTGCCAGCAGCCAAGTAGAGGGGGGTAAGGGTGGCTACACCTTC. It codes for CASSQVEGGKGGYTF.

The chain couples TRBV5-4 to TRBJ1-2; 7 nucleotides line up with TRBD1. CDR3 length: 15 amino acids. In germline, CDR1 is SGHNT, CDR2 YYREEE (reference sequence). V gave up 4 bases and J gave up 4 bases; unmatched junction bases: 10. CDR3: CASSLRTGSSYGYTF. The CDR3 nucleotides read TGTGCCAGCAGCCTGAGGACAGGCAGTTCCTATGGCTACACCTTC.

V gene TRBV21-1 combines with J gene TRBJ1-2; the table's D gene call, TRBD1, was not cross checked with the DNA. TRBV21-1 is a documented pseudogene. The CDR3 consists of 18 residues. CDR3 in amino acids: CASSKERQGNLPNYGYTF. The DNA for the CDR3 is TGTGCCAGCAGCAAAGAAAGGCAGGGGAATCTTCCTAACTATGGCTACACCTTC.

The V call is TRBV5-1, the J call TRBJ2-1; 7 bases fit TRBD2. This CDR3 region has 13 residues. Losses at the gene ends were 0 bases for V and 10 bases for J; bases not matched to a gene: 4. CDR1 and CDR2 from the germline V gene are SGHRS and YFSETQ. The CDR3 loop is CASSLEWGGEQFF. Written as DNA, the CDR3 is TGCGCCAGCAGCTTGGAATGGGGAGGGGAGCAGTTCTTC.

This chain joins TRBV30 and TRBJ1-2; D not resolved. The V end lost 0 bases, the J end lost 2 bases, and 13 bases lay between the germline ends. The V gene's germline CDR1 is GTSNPN and CDR2 SVGIG (reference sequence). CDR3 size: 15 residues. CDR3 loop: CAWSVMKGTNYGYTF. CDR3 bases: TGTGCCTGGAGTGTGATGAAGGGAACGAACTATGGCTACACCTTC.

This chain joins TRBV7-6 and TRBJ1-4, with D tentatively TRBD1 (6 bases). CDR1 and CDR2 (germline): SGHVS, FNYEAQ. Trimming removed 5 bases from V and 2 bases from J, with 12 bases in between. The CDR3 has 15 residues. This CDR3 is CASSRLGATNEKLFF. The CDR3 nucleotides are TGTGCCAGCAGCAGATTGGGGGCGACTAATGAAAAACTGTTTTTT.

V gene TRBV29-1 combines with J gene TRBJ2-7, with a tentative D call TRBD2 (7 bases). Per germline, CDR1 SQVTM and CDR2 ANQGSEA. Deletions cut 3 bases from V and 5 bases from J, with 14 bases between. The CDR3 extends over 13 amino acids. DNA of the CDR3: TGCAGCGTTGATCGGGGAGGGGGTAACGAGCAGTACTTC. Amino acids: CSVDRGGGNEQYF.

This chain uses TRBV11-2 with TRBJ2-7; D is undetermined. Germline CDR1 SGHAT, CDR2 FQNNGV. Deletions cut 0 bases from V and 3 bases from J, with 6 bases between. This CDR3 has 13 amino acids. CDR3 residues: CASSLEYGYEQYF. The DNA of the CDR3 is TGTGCCAGCAGCTTAGAATACGGCTACGAGCAGTACTTC.

This clone came up a few times. The chain has TRBV5-1 and TRBJ2-1; 11 bases align to TRBD1. The CDR3 runs to 14 residues. V was clipped by 4 bases and J by 6 bases; unmatched bases: 3. Germline CDR1 is SGHRS and CDR2 is YFSETQ. The CDR3 DNA reads as TGCGCCAGCAGCATCGGGACAGGGGGCAATGAGCAGTTCTTC. This gives the protein CASSIGTGGNEQFF. The variable domain in full, with the rest retrieved from reference TRBV5-1 and TRBJ2-1, is KAGVTQTPRYLIKTRGQQVTLSCSPISGHRSVSWYQQTPGQGLQFLFEYFSETQRNKGNFPGRFSGRQFSNSRSEMNVSTLELGDSALYLCASSIGTGGNEQFFGPGTRLTVL.

This chain uses TRBV30 with TRBJ2-3; 9 nucleotides line up with TRBD2. The J segment lost 5 bases and the V segment lost 2 bases, leaving 8 bases of the junction unmatched. There are 15 residues in the CDR3. Germline loops: CDR1 GTSNPN, CDR2 SVGIG (reference sequence). CDR3 loop: CAWSYGGGAGDTQYF. The CDR3 DNA reads TGTGCCTGGAGTTATGGCGGGGGGGCTGGAGATACGCAGTATTTT.

This clone was detected a few times. This rearrangement joins TRBV14 to TRBJ1-6; D unclear. The CDR3 loop spans 14 amino acids. Germline lookup yields CDR1 SGHDN and CDR2 FVKESK. Trimming removed 3 bases from V and 9 bases from J, with 12 bases in between. Here the CDR3 reads CASSQTRLSSPLHF. For the CDR3, the DNA is TGTGCCAGCAGCCAGACACGGCTCTCTTCACCCCTCCACTTT.

This chain uses TRBV7-2 with TRBJ1-1; no firm D call. The CDR3 extends over 14 amino acids. Trimming stripped 1 base from V and 0 bases from J, with 6 bases between. Looked up from germline, CDR1 is SGHTA and CDR2 is FQGNSA. CDR3 nucleotides: TGTGCCAGCAGCTTAGGACTTATGAACACTGAAGCTTTCTTT. Its translation: CASSLGLMNTEAFF.

The V call is TRBV2, the J call TRBJ2-7; 7 positions match TRBD1. Unmatched junction bases numbered 5, after V lost 1 base and J lost 2 bases. Germline V gene lookup returns CDR1 SNHLY and CDR2 FYNNEI. The CDR3 sequence is 15 residues long. For the CDR3, the DNA is TGTGCCAGCAGTGAAGAAAACAGGGGTCCCTACGAGCAGTACTTC. Its translation is CASSEENRGPYEQYF.

The chain combines TRBV4-3 with TRBJ1-4; D unclear. Germline V gene data show CDR1 as LGHNA and CDR2 as YSLEER. V was trimmed by 10 bases and J by 5 bases, leaving 14 bases between them. The CDR3 sequence is 13 residues long. The CDR3 DNA reads as TGCGCCAAAAACCGGGAGCCCAATGAAAAACTGTTTTTT. Its protein product is CAKNREPNEKLFF.